A single sample is the source of the 31 T cell receptor beta chains below, sequenced in a study of blood T cell repertoires in COVID-19. Generated by immunoSEQ multiplex PCR, the TCRdb table keeps only in-frame clones and is missing some. This sample carries about 83,000 clones, around 80% of them seen once, and the ten largest clones take 15% to 20%. Source material: peripheral blood. These receptors all come from a woman older than 75 with active or convalescent COVID-19.

The chain joins TRBV11-1 to TRBJ2-7, with TRBD1 as a possible D gene (5 bases). Trimming left V 1 base short and J 5 bases short, with 12 bases between. Germline-derived CDR1 and CDR2 are SGHAT and FQDESV (reference sequence). This CDR3 spans 14 amino acids. CDR3 in amino acids: CASSLVGGANEQYF. The CDR3 bases are TGTGCCAGCAGCTTAGTCGGTGGGGCTAACGAGCAGTACTTC. The full variable domain, completed using reference TRBV11-1 and TRBJ2-7, is EAEVAQSPRYKITEKSQAVAFWCDPISGHATLYWYRQILGQGPELLVQFQDESVVDDSQLPKDRFSAERLKGVDSTLKIQPAELGDSAMYLCASSLVGGANEQYFGPGTRLTVT.

The chain joins TRBV4-3 to TRBJ2-3, with D possibly matching TRBD2 (6 bases). The length of the CDR3 is 15 residues. With 0 bases removed from V and 1 base from J, the gap between germline ends came to 8 bases. CDR1 is LGHNA and CDR2 is YSLEER in the germline V gene. CDR3 sequence reads: CASSQDGGGTDTQYF. In DNA form, the CDR3 reads TGCGCCAGCAGCCAAGATGGCGGGGGCACAGATACGCAGTATTTT.

The chain links TRBV20-1 to TRBJ2-7; 9 bases are shared with TRBD1. The CDR3 contains 11 residues. Germline assignment: CDR1 DFQATT and CDR2 SNEGSKA (reference sequence). After removal of 7 bases from V and 3 bases from J, the junction contained 1 base not matched to a gene. CDR3 region: CSVGQGYEQYF. The CDR3 DNA reads as TGCAGTGTGGGACAGGGCTACGAGCAGTACTTC.

This clone was detected a few times. The chain carries TRBV5-1 and TRBJ2-5, with 7 bases identical to TRBD2. The V and J ends lost 0 bases and 2 bases, in that order; junction bases with no gene match: 1. This CDR3 region has 14 residues. Germline CDR1 and CDR2: SGHRS and YFSETQ. Here the CDR3 reads CASSLAAGQETQYF. In DNA, the CDR3 is TGCGCCAGCAGCTTGGCAGCGGGGCAAGAGACCCAGTACTTC.

The chain joins TRBV13 to TRBJ1-2; 8 bases are shared with TRBD1. V was clipped by 2 bases and J by 3 bases; unmatched bases: 2. CDR3 length: 14 residues. CDR1 PRHDT and CDR2 FYEKMQ come from the germline V gene (reference sequence). CDR3 loop: CASSLTDRDYGYTF. The CDR3 coding sequence is TGTGCCAGCAGCTTAACGGACAGGGACTATGGCTACACCTTC.

The chain is built from TRBV7-2 and TRBJ2-5; TRBD2 matches at 8 bases. Germline values: CDR1 SGHTA, CDR2 FQGNSA. Trimming removed 6 bases from V and 7 bases from J; junction bases left unmatched: 4. CDR3 length: 12 residues. Here the CDR3 DNA reads TGTGCCAGCAGTTACGGGGGGGGGACCCAGTACTTC. It translates to CASSYGGGTQYF.

CDR3 amino acids: CASSQSSRGLGNTIYF. The CDR3 nucleotides are TGCGCCAGCAGCCAATCAAGCAGGGGGCTAGGAAACACCATATATTTT. This chain links TRBV4-3 with TRBJ1-3; 8 positions agree with TRBD1. Germline trimming cut 2 bases from V and 4 bases from J; bases unmatched to any gene: 7. CDR1 and CDR2 (germline): LGHNA, YSLEER. The CDR3 runs to 16 residues.

A note on this clone: The sample holds other DNA sequences that translate to the same CDR3. This chain uses TRBV5-1 with TRBJ2-3, with a weak D call TRBD2 (5 bases). V shed 4 bases and J shed 0 bases, with 9 bases lying between them. This CDR3 comprises 14 residues. Germline V gives CDR1 SGHRS, CDR2 YFSETQ. The DNA of the CDR3 is TGCGCCAGCAGCCTGGACTCGAGCACAGATACGCAGTATTTT. It translates to CASSLDSSTDTQYF.

This chain connects TRBV2 to TRBJ1-1, with D perhaps matching TRBD1 (6 bases). The CDR3 has 15 amino acids. The V and J ends lost 2 bases and 3 bases respectively, with 13 bases between them. Per germline, CDR1 SNHLY and CDR2 FYNNEI. CDR3 bases: TGTGCCAGCAGTGAATCACTAACAGGGTACACTGAAGCTTTCTTT. It specifies CASSESLTGYTEAFF.

The gene calls are TRBV11-1 and TRBJ2-7, with a weak D call TRBD1 (5 bases). The germline CDR1 and CDR2 sequences are SGHAT and FQDESV (reference sequence). The CDR3 covers 13 residues. With 8 bases removed from V and 4 bases from J, the gap between germline ends came to 15 bases. Here the CDR3 reads CASRSDSRYEQYF. CDR3 coding DNA: TGTGCCAGCCGCTCTGACAGCCGGTACGAGCAGTACTTC.

Here the CDR3 reads CAISELGRQETQYF. CDR3 nucleotide sequence: TGTGCCATCAGTGAGTTGGGCAGGCAAGAGACCCAGTACTTC. The J gene is TRBJ2-5, the V gene TRBV10-3; no clear D gene. V gave up 1 base and J gave up 2 bases, with 8 bases separating them. Germline CDR1 ENHRY, CDR2 SYGVKD. The CDR3 totals 14 residues.

This sequence joins TRBV7-2 and TRBJ1-1; D not certain. Per the germline V gene, CDR1 is SGHTA and CDR2 is FQGNSA. Trimming left V 5 bases short and J 0 bases short, with 16 bases between. The CDR3 is 16 amino acids. CDR3 coding DNA: TGTGCCAGCAGCCCTACCTGGACGGGATTGAACACTGAAGCTTTCTTT. Translated, it gives CASSPTWTGLNTEAFF.

This clone appeared once. The gene calls are TRBV11-2 and TRBJ1-1; 8 bases are shared with TRBD1. The CDR3 is 13 amino acids. V lost 5 bases and J lost 3; bases outside the gene matches: 2. Germline CDR1 SGHAT, CDR2 FQNNGV. CDR3 sequence reads: CASSPDRDTEAFF. In nucleotides, the CDR3 is TGTGCCAGCAGCCCGGACAGGGACACTGAAGCTTTCTTT.

This rearrangement joins TRBV30 to TRBJ2-1; maybe TRBD1 (5 bases). Trimming took off 3 bases at V and 12 bases at J, with 18 bases between the two ends. The CDR3 has 13 amino acids. In germline, CDR1 is GTSNPN, CDR2 SVGIG (reference sequence). The CDR3 loop is CAWSLSSGAAQFF. The CDR3, as DNA: TGTGCCTGGAGCCTCTCCTCTGGGGCGGCGCAGTTCTTC.

This chain's CDR3 is CASSFSGGNTGELFF. The CDR3, as DNA: TGTGCCAGCAGCTTTAGCGGGGGGAACACCGGGGAGCTGTTTTTT. The chain employs TRBV7-9 and TRBJ2-2; TRBD2 matches 9 bases. This CDR3 region has 15 residues. CDR1 SEHNR and CDR2 FQNEAQ come from the germline V gene (reference sequence). Trimming at V came to 3 bases and at J to 1 base, leaving 0 bases not matched to a gene.

The rearrangement uses TRBV11-3 and TRBJ2-1; 8 positions match TRBD2. Germline values: CDR1 SGHNT, CDR2 YENEEA. CDR3 length equals 13 residues. The trim removed 4 bases at V and 7 bases at J, leaving 3 bases unmatched. CDR3 sequence: CASSSGGRNEQFF. CDR3 nucleotide sequence: TGTGCCAGCAGCTCGGGGGGGAGGAATGAGCAGTTCTTC.

The V and J genes are TRBV6-5 and TRBJ1-2; no firm D call. The CDR3 has 13 residues. Germline CDR1 MNHEY, CDR2 SVGAGI. Trimming stripped 6 bases from V and 0 bases from J, with 8 bases between. CDR3 in DNA: TGTGCCAGCAGGGCAGGCACTAACTATGGCTACACCTTC. It yields the protein CASRAGTNYGYTF.

The V gene is TRBV7-2, the J gene TRBJ2-7; D is perhaps TRBD2 (6 bases). The ends were cut back, 3 bases at V and 0 bases at J, with 12 bases in the middle. Germline CDR1 SGHTA, CDR2 FQGNSA. The CDR3 extends over 15 amino acids. The CDR3 sequence is CASSFGWTNSYEQYF. The CDR3 nucleotides read TGTGCCAGCAGCTTCGGGTGGACTAACTCCTACGAGCAGTACTTC.

The chain combines TRBV5-1 with TRBJ2-3; D gene ambiguous. The germline V and J ends were trimmed by 4 bases and 1 base, with 10 bases remaining between them. CDR3 size: 14 residues. Germline loops: CDR1 SGHRS, CDR2 YFSETQ. The CDR3 sequence is CASSARLGTDTQYF. In nucleotides, the CDR3 is TGCGCCAGCAGCGCAAGACTGGGCACAGATACGCAGTATTTT.

In this sample, this clone turned up once. V gene TRBV7-2 combines with J gene TRBJ2-2; TRBD2 aligns across 9 bases. With V trimmed by 5 bases and J by 0 bases, 10 bases remained unmatched. This CDR3 spans 18 amino acids. Germline lookup yields CDR1 SGHTA and CDR2 FQGNSA. DNA of the CDR3: TGTGCCAGCAGCCCGCGGGGGGGCCTTCTACCGAACACCGGGGAGCTGTTTTTT. Translated: CASSPRGGLLPNTGELFF. Based on the CDR3 plus reference TRBV7-2 and TRBJ2-2, the full variable domain is GAGVSQSPSNKVTEKGKDVELRCDPISGHTALYWYRQSLGQGLEFLIYFQGNSAPDKSGLPSDRFSAERTGGSVSTLTIQRTQQEDSAVYLCASSPRGGLLPNTGELFFGEGSRLTVL.

The V call is TRBV11-2, the J call TRBJ2-1; 8 positions agree with TRBD2. The length of the CDR3 is 15 residues. The J segment lost 8 bases and the V segment lost 3 bases, leaving 9 bases of the junction unmatched. Germline V gene data show CDR1 as SGHAT and CDR2 as FQNNGV. The CDR3 DNA reads as TGTGCCAGCAGCTTGTCTACGGGGGGGGCCTATGAGCAGTTCTTC. Protein product: CASSLSTGGAYEQFF.

This chain links TRBV16 with TRBJ2-5; possible D gene TRBD2, 7 bases. CDR1 KGHSY and CDR2 FQNENV come from the germline V gene. CDR3 length equals 15 residues. V was shortened by 3 bases and J by 4 bases, with 15 bases between the two germline ends. The DNA for the CDR3 is TGTGCCAGCAGCCAGCGCGGGGGCGAGTCAGAGACCCAGTACTTC. Its protein is CASSQRGGESETQYF.

The chain recombines TRBV4-1 with TRBJ1-4; D gene unclear. Germline V CDR1 and CDR2: MGHRA, YSYEKL. Trimming stripped 3 bases from V and 0 bases from J, with 8 bases between. The CDR3 spans 15 residues. CDR3 residues: CASSQGSTTNEKLFF. CDR3 sequence (DNA): TGCGCCAGCAGCCAGGGGAGTACAACTAATGAAAAACTGTTTTTT.

This chain joins TRBV6-2 or TRBV6-3 and TRBJ2-5, with 8 bases lining up with TRBD2. Germline CDR1 and CDR2: MNHEY and SVGEGT. The CDR3 runs to 16 residues. V lost 2 bases to trimming and J lost 1 base; unmatched junction nucleotides: 6. CDR3 in DNA: TGTGCCAGCAGTTACGGAGCGGGGGTAATCCAAGAGACCCAGTACTTC. It encodes CASSYGAGVIQETQYF.

This clone has a count of ten or more. V gene TRBV12-3 or TRBV12-4 combines with J gene TRBJ1-6; D possibly corresponds to TRBD1 (6 bases). V was clipped by 6 bases and J by 9 bases, with 12 bases between them. The CDR3 sequence is 13 residues long. The CDR3, as DNA: TGTGCCAGCAGGCGGGGGGCCATTTCACCCCTCCACTTT. This encodes CASRRGAISPLHF.

The chain employs TRBV6-6 and TRBJ2-2; TRBD1 aligns across 10 bases. The CDR3 runs to 16 residues. V gave up 6 bases and J gave up 5 bases; unmatched junction bases: 9. Germline CDR1 is MNHNY and CDR2 is SVGAGI (reference sequence). DNA of the CDR3: TGTGCCAGCAGACCTCCCGGGACAGGGGAAACCGGGGAGCTGTTTTTT. Translating it yields CASRPPGTGETGELFF.

The chain joins TRBV11-3 to TRBJ1-4; the D gene is possibly TRBD1 (5 bases). CDR1 SGHNT and CDR2 YENEEA come from the germline V gene. The CDR3 loop spans 14 amino acids. V lost 4 bases and J 4 bases, leaving 10 bases between the germline ends. In nucleotides, the CDR3 is TGTGCCAGCAGCTCCAGACAGATTAATGAAAAACTGTTTTTT. Translation: CASSSRQINEKLFF.

This clone was counted between two and nine times. The chain links TRBV19 to TRBJ1-1, with 8 bases aligning to TRBD1. Germline V gene data show CDR1 as LNHDA and CDR2 as SQIVND (reference sequence). The V gene end was trimmed by 5 bases and the J gene end by 11 bases; junction bases not matched to a gene: 10. This CDR3 comprises 13 residues. The CDR3 region has the DNA TGTGCCAGTAGTTCCAGGCAGGGGGCGAAGGCTTTCTTT. It is translated as CASSSRQGAKAFF.

This sequence joins TRBV4-3 and TRBJ2-1, with 11 bases fitting TRBD2. Germline trimming cut 3 bases from V and 3 bases from J; bases unmatched to any gene: 7. The germline gives CDR1 LGHNA, CDR2 YSLEER. CDR3 length: 17 residues. In nucleotides, the CDR3 is TGCGCCAGCAGCCAGGAACCGGGACTAGCGGACTACAATGAGCAGTTCTTC. This codes for CASSQEPGLADYNEQFF.

Only a few counts were recorded for this clone. The V and J genes are TRBV24-1 and TRBJ2-2; D may be TRBD1 (6 bases). Germline assignment: CDR1 KGHDR and CDR2 SFDVKD. The V end was cut by 3 bases, the J end by 3 bases, with 13 bases between. This CDR3 is 16 amino acids long. The CDR3 protein is CATSDGRQADTGELFF. The CDR3, as DNA: TGTGCCACCAGTGATGGAAGACAGGCCGACACCGGGGAGCTGTTTTTT.

This sequence joins TRBV9 and TRBJ1-6; possible D gene TRBD1, 6 bases. With 4 bases removed from V and 10 bases from J, the gap between germline ends came to 15 bases. CDR3 length: 14 residues. Germline loops: CDR1 SGDLS, CDR2 YYNGEE. This CDR3 is CASSKGGSDSPLHF. CDR3 sequence (DNA): TGTGCCAGCAGCAAAGGGGGATCGGACTCACCCCTCCACTTT. Variable domain in full (rest from reference TRBV9 and TRBJ1-6): DSGVTQTPKHLITATGQRVTLRCSPRSGDLSVYWYQQSLDQGLQFLIQYYNGEERAKGNILERFSAQQFPDLHSELNLSSLELGDSALYFCASSKGGSDSPLHFGNGTRLTVT.